Sequencing of this TCR beta chain was carried out in a study of identical twins. Study conclusions and caveats: In drawing conclusions, the study used cross-sectional statistical analysis and did not follow the same donors.

The V gene lost 1 base and the J gene lost 2 bases, with 10 bases spanning the gap. Germline V gene lookup returns CDR1 SGHRS and CDR2 YFSETQ. CDR3 length: 14 amino acids. This clonotype was recorded many times. Its antigen is currently unknown. Each CDR3 protein is one row after TCRdb ran MiXCR on the 5' RACE reads. Here the sample spans 450,000 or so distinct CDR3 sequences, about 13% being singletons. The same data also contributed to another study, on yellow fever vaccine responses in identical twins.

The V gene is TRBV5-1, the J gene TRBJ2-7, with D perhaps TRBD1 or TRBD2 (5 bases each). The sample taken for sequencing was CD4+ T cells sorted from blood. The receptor's source is a woman younger than 30 in good health. CDR3 in amino acids: CASSLSGTAYEQYF. For the CDR3, the DNA is TGCGCCAGCAGCTTGTCAGGGACCGCCTACGAGCAGTACTTC.